The entry below gives a single T cell receptor beta chain sequence along with its context. CDR3 length: 13 amino acids. The V and J ends lost 3 bases and 4 bases respectively, with 10 bases between them. CDR1 and CDR2 (germline): MNHEY, SVGAGI. Data came from immunoSEQ multiplex PCR; TCRdb stores just in-frame clones and leaves some out. The table records about 57,000 clones, around four fifths of them present only once. This entry comes from a study of siplizumab effects on memory and regulatory T cells. The sample was memory CD4+ T cells sorted from blood. The sequence was obtained from a human donor in good health. The chain uses TRBV6-5 and TRBJ2-7; no reliable D call. The DNA for the CDR3 is TGTGCCAGCAGTTATAGTTTTGAGTACGAGCAGTACTTC. The encoded protein is CASSYSFEYEQYF.